This T cell receptor beta chain stems from a study of shared T cell receptors in the human thymus. Sequencing used immunoSEQ multiplex PCR; TCRdb keeps in-frame clones, though not all of them. There are about 710,000 clones in the sample; about 87% occur only once, and roughly 0.0094% lies in the top ten. The same sample was also studied in work on human thymus T cells. This second study says: Thymic and blood repertoires showed apparently biased V and J gene usage. Related research found strongly overlapping thymic repertoires in unrelated individuals.

Specimen: thymocytes. The source of this sequence is a boy younger than two with a congenital heart defect.

The CDR3 loop reads CASSDVPGNEQFF. In DNA, the CDR3 is TGCGCCAGCAGTGACGTACCCGGGAATGAGCAGTTCTTC. The chain carries TRBV10-2 and TRBJ2-1; no firm D call. This CDR3 is 13 amino acids long. V was trimmed by 3 bases and J by 7 bases, leaving 10 bases between them. CDR1 is WSHSY and CDR2 is SAAADI in the germline V gene.